Below are 30 T cell receptor beta chains sequenced from a single sample in a study of T cell responses to AZD1222 COVID-19 vaccine. Here immunoSEQ multiplex PCR was the method, and the copy in TCRdb shows in-frame clones only, minus some. The table shows tens of thousands of clones, with approximately 85% occurring only once. The sequencing here drew on peripheral blood, taken 28 days after the second AZD1222 dose. The receptor set was obtained from an adult who received the AZD1222 COVID-19 vaccine.

DNA for the CDR3: TGTGCCAGCAGCTTGCTTGAAGTAGGGACAGGGCTATTGGCCGGGGAGCTGTTTTTT. It translates to CASSLLEVGTGLLAGELFF. This chain joins TRBV5-5 and TRBJ2-2; 9 positions agree with TRBD1. Germline CDR1 reads SGHKS; CDR2 reads YYEKEE (reference sequence). The CDR3 consists of 19 residues. With V trimmed by 1 base and J by 6 bases, 16 bases remained unmatched.

This clone was found a few times. The chain carries TRBV2 and TRBJ1-6; a weak D match, TRBD1 (5 bases). Trimming took off 3 bases at V and 9 bases at J, with 9 bases between the two ends. Germline CDR1 reads SNHLY; CDR2 reads FYNNEI. CDR3 length equals 13 residues. The CDR3 here is CASSDRVISPLHF. The CDR3 bases are TGTGCCAGCAGTGACAGGGTTATTTCACCCCTCCACTTT. Based on the CDR3 plus reference TRBV2 and TRBJ1-6, the full variable domain is EPEVTQTPSHQVTQMGQEVILRCVPISNHLYFYWYRQILGQKVEFLVSFYNNEISEKSEIFDDQFSVERPDGSNFTLKIRSTKLEDSAMYFCASSDRVISPLHFGNGTRLTVT.

The chain joins TRBV2 to TRBJ1-2; TRBD1 aligns across 7 bases. The CDR3 totals 14 residues. With V trimmed by 5 bases and J by 2 bases, 5 bases remained unmatched. Germline-derived CDR1 and CDR2 are SNHLY and FYNNEI. CDR3 coding DNA: TGTGCCAGCAGTTTTGGACAGGAGAACTATGGCTACACCTTC. Its protein product is CASSFGQENYGYTF.

For the CDR3, the DNA is TGTGCCAGCAGCAGACTAGCGGGGGGATCCACAGATACGCAGTATTTT. Translated: CASSRLAGGSTDTQYF. This chain joins TRBV9 and TRBJ2-3; the match to TRBD2 covers 13 bases. Trimming took 4 bases from V and 2 from J; bases not matched to a gene: 4. The CDR3 has 16 residues. Germline CDR1 reads SGDLS; CDR2 reads YYNGEE. Supplemented by reference TRBV9 and TRBJ2-3, the full variable domain reads DSGVTQTPKHLITATGQRVTLRCSPRSGDLSVYWYQQSLDQGLQFLIQYYNGEERAKGNILERFSAQQFPDLHSELNLSSLELGDSALYFCASSRLAGGSTDTQYFGPGTRLTVL.

The CDR3 protein is CSVAQGTNTEAFF. The CDR3 DNA follows: TGCAGCGTTGCGCAGGGGACGAACACTGAAGCTTTCTTT. The V gene is TRBV29-1, the J gene TRBJ1-1; D may be TRBD1 (6 bases). Germline V gene lookup returns CDR1 SQVTM and CDR2 ANQGSEA. Trimming removed 4 bases from V and 1 base from J, with 10 bases in between. The CDR3 covers 13 residues.

This chain joins TRBV7-9 and TRBJ2-3; 11 nucleotides line up with TRBD2. The CDR3 is 17 residues long. J lost 5 bases, V lost 3 bases, and 10 bases had no gene match. Germline assignment: CDR1 SEHNR and CDR2 FQNEAQ (reference sequence). CDR3 region: CASSLGLAGGLGDTQYF. For the CDR3, the DNA is TGTGCCAGCAGCTTGGGGTTAGCGGGGGGGCTAGGAGATACGCAGTATTTT.

About this clone itself: The junction differs from germline at one of its ends, possibly a read error. The sample holds other DNA sequences that translate to the same CDR3. CDR3 nucleotides: TGTGCCACTAGTGATTTGAAGGGGGGCGGGTACGAGCAGTACTTC. Translating it yields CATSDLKGGGYEQYF. This chain links TRBV24-1 with TRBJ2-7; tentatively, D is TRBD1 or TRBD2 (6 bases each). Looked up from germline, CDR1 is KGHDR and CDR2 is SFDVKD. This CDR3 contains 15 residues.

This clone was counted a few times. The rearrangement joins TRBV19 to TRBJ1-1; TRBD1 might be the D (5 bases). The CDR3 covers 13 residues. Germline V CDR1 and CDR2: LNHDA, SQIVND (reference sequence). Trimming left V 1 base short and J 10 bases short, with 13 bases between. The CDR3, as DNA: TGTGCCAGTAGTATAGGGGGCGCGGGGTCAGCTTTCTTT. This translates into CASSIGGAGSAFF.

This chain links TRBV10-2 with TRBJ2-5; TRBD1 agrees at 8 bases. Trimming cost V 7 bases and J 3 bases; bases outside gene matches: 4. Germline CDR1 is WSHSY and CDR2 is SAAADI. This CDR3 contains 13 residues. The CDR3 nucleotides are TGCGCCAGCACCTGGACAGGGAAAGAGACCCAGTACTTC. Translating it yields CASTWTGKETQYF.

The V gene is TRBV7-9, the J gene TRBJ2-7; D is unclear. The CDR3 is made up of 16 amino acids. V dropped 5 bases and J dropped 0 bases, with 17 bases sitting between them. CDR1 is SEHNR, CDR2 FQNEAQ, per germline (reference sequence). In DNA form, the CDR3 reads TGTGCCAGCAGCCCCATAATGGGCACCCTCTCCTACGAGCAGTACTTC. Translation: CASSPIMGTLSYEQYF.

This chain joins TRBV5-5 and TRBJ1-5; a weak D match, TRBD1 (6 bases). The CDR3 is 14 residues long. From germline, CDR1 is SGHKS and CDR2 YYEKEE (reference sequence). Deletions cut 4 bases from V and 0 bases from J, with 8 bases between. The CDR3 DNA sequence: TGTGCCAGCAGCCAGGGGTTTAGCAATCAGCCCCAGCATTTT. Translating gives CASSQGFSNQPQHF. Full variable domain (rest looked up from reference TRBV5-5 and TRBJ1-5): DAGVTQSPTHLIKTRGQQVTLRCSPISGHKSVSWYQQVLGQGPQFIFQYYEKEERGRGNFPDRFSARQFPNYSSELNVNALLLGDSALYLCASSQGFSNQPQHFGDGTRLSIL.

The chain joins TRBV7-9 to TRBJ1-5; no clear D. Trimming cost V 3 bases and J 6 bases, with 9 bases left between them. Germline CDR1 SEHNR, CDR2 FQNEAQ (reference sequence). The CDR3 length is 13 residues. DNA for the CDR3: TGTGCCAGCAGCTTGGGGTCCGCTCAGCCCCAGCATTTT. Translation: CASSLGSAQPQHF.

The genes are TRBV5-1 and TRBJ1-1; weak D call: TRBD1 (5 bases). V was pared by 6 bases and J by 5 bases, with 14 bases between. The CDR3 runs to 13 residues. Germline CDR1 and CDR2: SGHRS and YFSETQ. CDR3 sequence reads: CASNGQGGTEAFF. DNA of the CDR3: TGCGCCAGCAACGGGCAGGGCGGAACTGAAGCTTTCTTT.

This rearrangement joins TRBV19 to TRBJ2-2; D is ambiguous. The CDR3 is 16 amino acids. Germline V gene data show CDR1 as LNHDA and CDR2 as SQIVND (reference sequence). The V end was cut by 5 bases, the J end by 6 bases, with 19 bases between. The CDR3 region has the DNA TGTGCCAGTAGTCTCTACGGGCCTAGTTGGCCCGGGGAGCTGTTTTTT. It codes for CASSLYGPSWPGELFF.

The chain has TRBV19 and TRBJ2-7; D gene uncertain. Germline CDR1 is LNHDA and CDR2 is SQIVND (reference sequence). The V end was cut by 11 bases, the J end by 6 bases, with 14 bases between. The CDR3 spans 11 residues. The CDR3 DNA reads as TGTGCCGCTGGTGGCTGGGGCGAGCAGTACTTC. Protein: CAAGGWGEQYF.

V usage is TRBV6-5 and J usage is TRBJ1-1; TRBD1 matches at 8 bases. The CDR3 spans 14 residues. Germline V gene lookup returns CDR1 MNHEY and CDR2 SVGAGI. Losses at the gene ends were 6 bases for V and 1 base for J; bases not matched to a gene: 4. The CDR3 sequence is CASRDREKNTEAFF. The CDR3 coding sequence is TGTGCCAGCAGGGACAGGGAAAAGAACACTGAAGCTTTCTTT.

V usage is TRBV27 and J usage is TRBJ1-5, with 11 nucleotides matching TRBD1. The trim removed 8 bases at V and 9 bases at J, leaving 6 bases unmatched. This CDR3 comprises 13 residues. Germline loops: CDR1 MNHEY, CDR2 SMNVEV (reference sequence). In DNA form, the CDR3 reads TGTGCCAGCCGGACAGGGGGCGCCGGGCCCCAGCATTTT. This codes for CASRTGGAGPQHF.

The V and J genes are TRBV7-9 and TRBJ1-2; tentatively, D is TRBD1 (5 bases). There are 14 residues in the CDR3. V shed 1 base and J shed 6 bases, with 12 bases lying between them. Germline V gene data show CDR1 as SEHNR and CDR2 as FQNEAQ (reference sequence). Here the CDR3 reads CASSLVQGSNGYTF. The CDR3 DNA is TGTGCCAGCAGCTTAGTTCAGGGCTCCAATGGCTACACCTTC.

The V call is TRBV19, the J call TRBJ1-5; a possible D gene is TRBD1 (5 bases). CDR3 length equals 14 residues. V dropped 5 bases and J dropped 5 bases, with 13 bases sitting between them. From germline, CDR1 is LNHDA and CDR2 SQIVND (reference sequence). This CDR3 reads CASSPRQGHQPQHF. The CDR3 region has the DNA TGTGCCAGTAGTCCACGGCAGGGCCATCAGCCCCAGCATTTT.

V is TRBV6-4 and J is TRBJ2-1; no clear D gene. The germline gives CDR1 MRHNA, CDR2 SNTAGT. V lost 1 base to trimming and J lost 5 bases, with 9 bases between them. This CDR3 comprises 14 residues. The CDR3, as DNA: TGTGCCAGCAGTGACTACGCAGGTAACAATGAGCAGTTCTTC. Amino acid sequence: CASSDYAGNNEQFF.

The rearrangement joins TRBV6-5 to TRBJ2-4; D remains unclear. Trimming took 4 bases from V and 0 from J, leaving 4 bases between them. The CDR3 is 13 residues long. The germline V gene encodes CDR1 MNHEY and CDR2 SVGAGI. CDR3 coding DNA: TGTGCCAGCAGTTTCTCAGCCAAAAACATTCAGTACTTC. This encodes CASSFSAKNIQYF.

The chain couples TRBV30 to TRBJ2-3; D perhaps matches TRBD2 (5 bases). Germline V gene sequence: CDR1 GTSNPN, CDR2 SVGIG (reference sequence). This CDR3 region has 13 residues. The V and J ends lost 0 bases and 4 bases respectively, with 8 bases between them. The CDR3 region is CAWSVAGADTQYF. CDR3 in DNA: TGTGCCTGGAGTGTAGCCGGGGCAGATACGCAGTATTTT.

The rearrangement links TRBV19 to TRBJ1-6; 8 positions agree with TRBD1. Germline V CDR1 and CDR2: LNHDA, SQIVND (reference sequence). This CDR3 has 16 amino acids. With V trimmed by 5 bases and J by 7 bases, 10 bases remained unmatched. The CDR3 protein is CASSVLGQGQNSPLHF. CDR3 sequence (DNA): TGTGCCAGTAGTGTACTCGGACAGGGCCAGAATTCACCCCTCCACTTT. Based on the CDR3 plus reference TRBV19 and TRBJ1-6, the full variable domain is DGGITQSPKYLFRKEGQNVTLSCEQNLNHDAMYWYRQDPGQGLRLIYYSQIVNDFQKGDIAEGYSVSREKKESFPLTVTSAQKNPTAFYLCASSVLGQGQNSPLHFGNGTRLTVT.

V and J are TRBV28 and TRBJ1-5; no definite D call. V lost 7 bases and J 6 bases, leaving 13 bases between the germline ends. This CDR3 has 13 amino acids. Germline CDR1 reads MDHEN; CDR2 reads SYDVKM. CDR3 sequence: CASIPSMGQPQHF. The CDR3 DNA reads as TGTGCCAGCATCCCCAGTATGGGTCAGCCCCAGCATTTT.

The V and J genes are TRBV7-5 and TRBJ2-7; TRBD1 was called by the table and not checked on the DNA. TRBV7-5 is flagged as a pseudogene. This CDR3 region has 17 residues. The CDR3 is CVRSRNHTGAFTYEQYF. CDR3 nucleotide sequence: TGTGTCAGAAGCCGTAACCACACAGGGGCCTTTACCTACGAGCAGTACTTC.

The chain recombines TRBV19 with TRBJ1-4, with 7 bases lining up with TRBD1. The V gene end was trimmed by 9 bases and the J gene end by 3 bases; junction bases not matched to a gene: 4. The CDR3 has 13 residues. Per germline, CDR1 LNHDA and CDR2 SQIVND (reference sequence). In DNA form, the CDR3 reads TGTGCCAGCTCCGGGACAGCTAATGAAAAACTGTTTTTT. It codes for CASSGTANEKLFF. Looking up the rest from reference TRBV19 and TRBJ1-4 gives the full variable domain: DGGITQSPKYLFRKEGQNVTLSCEQNLNHDAMYWYRQDPGQGLRLIYYSQIVNDFQKGDIAEGYSVSREKKESFPLTVTSAQKNPTAFYLCASSGTANEKLFFGSGTQLSVL.

This chain connects TRBV13 to TRBJ1-4; D call uncertain. CDR1 is PRHDT and CDR2 is FYEKMQ in the germline V gene (reference sequence). The CDR3 loop spans 14 amino acids. V dropped 3 bases and J dropped 0 bases, with 5 bases sitting between them. The CDR3: CASSLGATNEKLFF. CDR3 sequence (DNA): TGTGCCAGCAGCTTGGGAGCAACTAATGAAAAACTGTTTTTT. Based on the CDR3 plus reference TRBV13 and TRBJ1-4, the full variable domain is AAGVIQSPRHLIKEKRETATLKCYPIPRHDTVYWYQQGPGQDPQFLISFYEKMQSDKGSIPDRFSAQQFSDYHSELNMSSLELGDSALYFCASSLGATNEKLFFGSGTQLSVL.

The rearrangement links TRBV1 to TRBJ2-1; the table's D call of TRBD2 was not tested on the DNA. TRBV1 is designated a pseudogene. The CDR3 runs 18 residues. CDR3 amino acids: CTSSQDLTSGRLYNEQFF. Here the CDR3 DNA reads TGCACCAGCAGCCAAGATCTGACTAGCGGGCGACTCTACAATGAGCAGTTCTTC.

The CDR3 reads CASTSTGDGYTF. In nucleotides, the CDR3 is TGTGCCAGCACCTCGACGGGGGATGGCTACACCTTC. V is TRBV7-9 and J is TRBJ1-2; TRBD1 is a possible D gene (5 bases). The length of the CDR3 is 12 residues. V dropped 7 bases and J dropped 6 bases, with 12 bases sitting between them. Germline V gene data show CDR1 as SEHNR and CDR2 as FQNEAQ (reference sequence).

This clone was detected only once. The rearrangement uses TRBV19 and TRBJ2-1; D may be TRBD1 or TRBD2 (7 bases each). This CDR3 has 15 amino acids. V shed 7 bases and J shed 6 bases, with 19 bases lying between them. Germline V gene sequence: CDR1 LNHDA, CDR2 SQIVND (reference sequence). CDR3 protein: CASKLQGGAVNEQFF. Written as DNA, the CDR3 is TGTGCCAGTAAACTCCAGGGGGGGGCGGTCAATGAGCAGTTCTTC. The entire variable domain, with the rest obtained from reference TRBV19 and TRBJ2-1, is as follows: DGGITQSPKYLFRKEGQNVTLSCEQNLNHDAMYWYRQDPGQGLRLIYYSQIVNDFQKGDIAEGYSVSREKKESFPLTVTSAQKNPTAFYLCASKLQGGAVNEQFFGPGTRLTVL.